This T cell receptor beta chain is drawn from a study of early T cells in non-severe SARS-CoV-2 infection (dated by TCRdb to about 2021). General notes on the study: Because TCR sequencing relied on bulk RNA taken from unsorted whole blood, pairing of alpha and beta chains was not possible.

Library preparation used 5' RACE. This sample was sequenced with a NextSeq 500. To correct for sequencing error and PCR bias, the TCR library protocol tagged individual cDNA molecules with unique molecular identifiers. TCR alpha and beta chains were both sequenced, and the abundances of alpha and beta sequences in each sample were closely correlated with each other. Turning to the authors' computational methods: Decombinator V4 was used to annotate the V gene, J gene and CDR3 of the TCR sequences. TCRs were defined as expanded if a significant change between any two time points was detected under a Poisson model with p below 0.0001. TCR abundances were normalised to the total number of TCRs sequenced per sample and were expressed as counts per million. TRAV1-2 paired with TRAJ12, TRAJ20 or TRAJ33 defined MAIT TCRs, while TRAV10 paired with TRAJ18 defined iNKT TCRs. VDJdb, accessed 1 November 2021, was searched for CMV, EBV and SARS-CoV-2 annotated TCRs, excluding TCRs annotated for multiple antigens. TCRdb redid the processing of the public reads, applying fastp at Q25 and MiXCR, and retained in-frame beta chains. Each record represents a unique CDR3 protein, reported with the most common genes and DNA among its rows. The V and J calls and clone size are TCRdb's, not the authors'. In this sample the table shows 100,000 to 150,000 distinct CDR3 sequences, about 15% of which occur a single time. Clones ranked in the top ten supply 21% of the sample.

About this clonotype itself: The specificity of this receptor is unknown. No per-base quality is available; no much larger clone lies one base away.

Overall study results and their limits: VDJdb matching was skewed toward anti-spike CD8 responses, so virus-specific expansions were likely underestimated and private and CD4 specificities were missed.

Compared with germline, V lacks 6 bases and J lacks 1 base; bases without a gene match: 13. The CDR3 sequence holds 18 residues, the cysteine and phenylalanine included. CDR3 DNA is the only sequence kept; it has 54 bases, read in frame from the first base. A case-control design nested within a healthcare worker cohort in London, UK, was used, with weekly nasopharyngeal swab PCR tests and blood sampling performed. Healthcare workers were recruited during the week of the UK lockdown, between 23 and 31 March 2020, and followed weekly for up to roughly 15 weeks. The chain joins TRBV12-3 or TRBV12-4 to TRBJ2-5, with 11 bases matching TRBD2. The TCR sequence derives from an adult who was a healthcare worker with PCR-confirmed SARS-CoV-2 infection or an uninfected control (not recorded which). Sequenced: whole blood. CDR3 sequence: CASSLLPGTSGTQETQYF. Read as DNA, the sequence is TGTGCCAGCAGCCTCTTGCCCGGGACTAGCGGCACCCAAGAGACCCAGTACTTC.